The source of this T cell receptor beta chain is a study of T cell changes during pregnancy in multiple sclerosis. The CDR3 extends over 13 amino acids. Per the germline V gene, CDR1 is MNHEY and CDR2 is SMNVEV (reference sequence). V trimming: 3 bases; J trimming: 3 bases; junction bases outside the gene matches: 2. Clones were sequenced by immunoSEQ multiplex PCR, and TCRdb holds only the in-frame ones, with some missing. This sample has approximately 41,000 clones, with 90% to 95% found just once. V gene TRBV27 combines with J gene TRBJ2-7; 7 bases match TRBD2. The sequencing here drew on CD4+ T cells from peripheral blood mononuclear cells, taken in the second trimester of pregnancy. The origin of this receptor is a female donor in good health, enrolled as a control in a pregnancy study. The CDR3 nucleotides read TGTGCCAGCAGTTTGGGAGGGATCTACGAGCAGTACTTC. It yields the protein CASSLGGIYEQYF.